The 15 T cell receptor beta chains in this list originate from one sample, sequenced in a study of control samples from healthy donors and cancer patients. Sequencing used immunoSEQ multiplex PCR; TCRdb keeps in-frame clones, though not all of them. The table has 93,000 or so clones, 80% to 90% seen once. Sequenced input: PBMCs. These receptors came from a man in his sixties with lung cancer.

V and J are TRBV20-1 and TRBJ1-4; D possibly corresponds to TRBD1 (5 bases). With 3 bases removed from V and 8 bases from J, the gap between germline ends came to 16 bases. The CDR3 covers 14 residues. The germline V gene has CDR1 DFQATT and CDR2 SNEGSKA (reference sequence). The CDR3 nucleotides are TGCAGTGCTAGTAGGGGTTTTGGACGAGAAAAACTGTTTTTT. The encoded protein is CSASRGFGREKLFF.

The V gene is TRBV5-1, the J gene TRBJ1-1; the D is unclear. The V end lost 0 bases, the J end lost 6 bases, and 9 bases lay between the germline ends. Per germline, CDR1 SGHRS and CDR2 YFSETQ. The CDR3 consists of 13 residues. CDR3 sequence: CASSLDPGAEAFF. The CDR3 bases are TGCGCCAGCAGCTTGGATCCGGGCGCTGAAGCTTTCTTT.

This clone was seen a single time. The rearrangement uses TRBV11-2 and TRBJ1-2; D is unresolved. Trimming cost V 5 bases and J 0 bases, with 19 bases left between them. The CDR3 is made up of 17 amino acids. Germline-derived CDR1 and CDR2 are SGHAT and FQNNGV. DNA of the CDR3: TGTGCCAGCAGCGTAACCTCAGATTTCGGAGCTAACTATGGCTACACCTTC. Its translation is CASSVTSDFGANYGYTF.

The gene calls are TRBV6-5 and TRBJ2-1; D could derive from TRBD1 or TRBD2 (5 bases each). Germline V gives CDR1 MNHEY, CDR2 SVGAGI. The CDR3 length is 13 residues. The ends were cut back, 10 bases at V and 8 bases at J, with 18 bases in the middle. The CDR3 DNA reads TGTGCCACCAAGCGCGGCAGGGACCATGAGCAGTTCTTC. Translating gives CATKRGRDHEQFF.

The genes are TRBV3-1 (or the pseudogene TRBV3-2) and TRBJ2-7; 8 nucleotides line up with TRBD1. The V gene's germline CDR1 is LGHDT and CDR2 YNNKEL (reference sequence). The junction had 5 bases not matched to a gene; V was cut back by 4 bases and J by 6 bases. The CDR3 runs to 13 residues. The CDR3 region is CASSPGQGGEQYV. For the CDR3, the DNA is TGTGCCAGCAGCCCTGGACAGGGAGGCGAGCAGTACGTC.

The V call is TRBV13, the J call TRBJ1-4; 10 bases align to TRBD1. The CDR3 runs to 15 residues. V trimming: 4 bases; J trimming: 8 bases; junction bases outside the gene matches: 7. Per germline, CDR1 PRHDT and CDR2 FYEKMQ (reference sequence). The CDR3 sequence: CASSSTGTGEEKLFF. Written as DNA, the CDR3 is TGTGCCAGCAGCTCCACTGGGACAGGGGAAGAAAAACTGTTTTTT.

This chain uses TRBV2 with TRBJ2-1; D is uncertain. CDR3 length: 11 residues. The V gene's germline CDR1 is SNHLY and CDR2 FYNNEI. Trimming cost V 1 base and J 11 bases, with 6 bases left between them. The CDR3 region has the DNA TGTGCCAGCAGTGAAGAAGGACAGCAGTTCTTC. It translates to CASSEEGQQFF.

Concerning this clone itself: This sample also contains other DNA sequences that code for the same CDR3. The genes are TRBV12-3 or TRBV12-4 and TRBJ1-1; D remains ambiguous. CDR3 length: 13 amino acids. Trimming removed 2 bases from V and 1 base from J, with 5 bases in between. The CDR3 region has the DNA TGTGCCAGCAGTTTAAGGCAGAACACTGAAGCTTTCTTT. It specifies CASSLRQNTEAFF.

The count of this clone is one. The genes are TRBV2 and TRBJ1-3; tentatively, D is TRBD1 (6 bases). Trimming cost V 6 bases and J 0 bases, with 12 bases left between them. This CDR3 spans 15 amino acids. Germline CDR1 is SNHLY and CDR2 is FYNNEI. CDR3 bases: TGTGCCAGCAGGGAGGACAGTCTCTCTGGAAACACCATATATTTT. It specifies CASREDSLSGNTIYF.

The gene calls are TRBV5-1 and TRBJ2-3; perhaps TRBD2 as D (6 bases). CDR3 size: 14 residues. The germline CDR1 and CDR2 sequences are SGHRS and YFSETQ. V dropped 0 bases and J dropped 5 bases, with 10 bases sitting between them. CDR3 loop: CASSLASVVDTQYF. Written as DNA, the CDR3 is TGCGCCAGCAGCTTGGCTAGCGTGGTAGATACGCAGTATTTT.

This sequence joins TRBV7-8 and TRBJ2-5; D call uncertain. The CDR3 covers 16 residues. Trimming shortened V by 5 bases and J by 1 base, and 17 bases separated the two germline ends. Per the germline V gene, CDR1 is SGHVS and CDR2 is FQNEAQ. Here the CDR3 reads CASSPTPGGIQETQYF. The CDR3 coding sequence is TGTGCCAGCAGCCCTACCCCTGGTGGTATCCAAGAGACCCAGTACTTC.

This clone has only one observation. CDR3 residues: CASSPMDRGTGYTF. CDR3 nucleotides: TGCGCCAGCAGCCCTATGGACAGGGGAACGGGCTACACCTTC. This chain joins TRBV4-1 and TRBJ1-2, with 9 bases lining up with TRBD1. In germline, CDR1 is MGHRA, CDR2 YSYEKL. V trimming: 4 bases; J trimming: 8 bases; junction bases outside the gene matches: 8. The CDR3 covers 14 residues.

The table lists this clone with a count of one. The chain is built from TRBV6-1 and TRBJ2-4; a possible D gene is TRBD1 (7 bases). Trimming took 4 bases from V and 6 from J, leaving 19 bases between them. The germline CDR1 and CDR2 sequences are MNHNS and SASEGT. The CDR3 length is 16 residues. The CDR3 here is CASSVTARGVSNIQYF. DNA for the CDR3: TGTGCCAGCAGTGTAACGGCCAGGGGGGTATCAAACATTCAGTACTTC.

The gene calls are TRBV6-6 and TRBJ1-2; no definite D call. The V and J ends lost 6 bases and 0 bases respectively, with 11 bases between them. CDR1 and CDR2 from the germline V gene are MNHNY and SVGAGI (reference sequence). There are 14 residues in the CDR3. The CDR3 protein is CASRPISPNYGYTF. The CDR3 nucleotides read TGTGCCAGCAGGCCCATAAGTCCTAACTATGGCTACACCTTC.

The chain is built from TRBV6-1 and TRBJ1-3; D is unclear. The germline gives CDR1 MNHNS, CDR2 SASEGT. The CDR3 contains 15 residues. Trimming cost V 2 bases and J 0 bases, with 8 bases left between them. CDR3 protein: CASSELWGSGNTIYF. Written as DNA, the CDR3 is TGTGCCAGCAGTGAATTATGGGGCTCTGGAAACACCATATATTTT.